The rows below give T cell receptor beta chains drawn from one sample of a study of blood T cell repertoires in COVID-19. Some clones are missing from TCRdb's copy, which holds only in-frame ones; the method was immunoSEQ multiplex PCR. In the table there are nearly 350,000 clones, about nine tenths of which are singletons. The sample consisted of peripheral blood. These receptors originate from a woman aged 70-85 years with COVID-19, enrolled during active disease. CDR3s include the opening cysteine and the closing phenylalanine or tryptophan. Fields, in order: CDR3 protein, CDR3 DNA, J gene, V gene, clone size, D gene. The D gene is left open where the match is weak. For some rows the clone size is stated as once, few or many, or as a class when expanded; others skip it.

cdr3_aa: CATSDVGRGEETQYF
cdr3_nt: TGTGCCACCAGTGATGTTGGCAGGGGGGAGGAGACCCAGTACTTC
j_call: TRBJ2-5
v_call: TRBV24-1
clone_size: NA
d_call: NA

cdr3_aa: CASHPGETTGYTF
cdr3_nt: TGTGCCTCCCACCCAGGGGAAACCACGGGCTACACCTTC
j_call: TRBJ1-2
v_call: TRBV10-3
clone_size: NA
d_call: NA

cdr3_aa: CASSPRAGEQYF
cdr3_nt: TGTGCCAGCAGCCCGCGGGCGGGCGAGCAGTACTTC
j_call: TRBJ2-7
v_call: TRBV7-2
clone_size: NA
d_call: NA

cdr3_aa: CASSEGLATGELFF
cdr3_nt: TGTGCCAGCAGTGAGGGGCTAGCGACCGGGGAGCTGTTTTTT
j_call: TRBJ2-2
v_call: TRBV2
clone_size: NA
d_call: NA

cdr3_aa: CASSLEGMDEQYF
cdr3_nt: TGCGCCAGCAGCTTGGAGGGGATGGACGAGCAGTACTTC
j_call: TRBJ2-7
v_call: TRBV5-1
clone_size: NA
d_call: NA

cdr3_aa: CASSQEIAAESPLHF
cdr3_nt: TGTGCCAGCAGCCAAGAAATAGCAGCCGAATCACCCCTCCACTTT
j_call: TRBJ1-6
v_call: TRBV3-1/TRBV3-2
clone_size: NA
d_call: NA

cdr3_aa: CASSIGSTGELFF
cdr3_nt: TGTGCCAGTAGTATAGGTAGTACCGGGGAGCTGTTTTTT
j_call: TRBJ2-2
v_call: TRBV19
clone_size: NA
d_call: NA

cdr3_aa: CAWSVAETYNEQFF
cdr3_nt: TGTGCCTGGAGTGTGGCGGAAACGTACAATGAGCAGTTCTTC
j_call: TRBJ2-1
v_call: TRBV30
clone_size: once
d_call: NA

cdr3_aa: CASSTPRGNTEAFF
cdr3_nt: TGTGCCAGTAGTACCCCCAGGGGGAACACTGAAGCTTTCTTT
j_call: TRBJ1-1
v_call: TRBV19
clone_size: NA
d_call: NA

cdr3_aa: CASSSGLLSGANVLTF
cdr3_nt: TGCGCCAGCAGCTCGGGACTGCTCTCTGGGGCCAACGTCCTGACTTTC
j_call: TRBJ2-6
v_call: TRBV5-1
clone_size: NA
d_call: NA

cdr3_aa: CASSLGQIYGYTF
cdr3_nt: TGCGCCAGCAGCTTGGGACAGATCTATGGCTACACCTTC
j_call: TRBJ1-2
v_call: TRBV5-1
clone_size: NA
d_call: NA

cdr3_aa: CASSLGGREDEQYF
cdr3_nt: TGCGCCAGCAGCCTAGGGGGGAGGGAAGACGAGCAGTACTTC
j_call: TRBJ2-7
v_call: TRBV5-1
clone_size: NA
d_call: NA

cdr3_aa: CATSDPGQGSNEQYF
cdr3_nt: TGTGCCACCAGTGACCCCGGACAAGGCAGCAACGAGCAGTACTTC
j_call: TRBJ2-7
v_call: TRBV24-1
clone_size: NA
d_call: NA

cdr3_aa: CASSSRRQGAYTEAFF
cdr3_nt: TGTGCCAGCAGTTCGCGGCGACAGGGGGCTTACACTGAAGCTTTCTTT
j_call: TRBJ1-1
v_call: TRBV6-5
clone_size: NA
d_call: TRBD1

cdr3_aa: CASGPGGTNEKLFF
cdr3_nt: TGTGCCAGCGGCCCAGGGGGAACTAATGAAAAACTGTTTTTT
j_call: TRBJ1-4
v_call: TRBV27
clone_size: NA
d_call: TRBD1

cdr3_aa: CAWSVERGQINQPQHF
cdr3_nt: TGTGCCTGGAGTGTAGAGAGGGGACAGATCAATCAGCCCCAGCATTTT
j_call: TRBJ1-5
v_call: TRBV30
clone_size: once
d_call: TRBD1

cdr3_aa: CASSLAGGGSNQPQHF
cdr3_nt: TGTGCCAGCAGCTTGGCGGGGGGTGGGAGCAATCAGCCCCAGCATTTT
j_call: TRBJ1-5
v_call: TRBV5-6
clone_size: NA
d_call: NA

cdr3_aa: CASSPRDSSYEQYF
cdr3_nt: TGTGCCAGCAGCCCCCGGGACAGTTCCTACGAGCAGTACTTC
j_call: TRBJ2-7
v_call: TRBV7-9
clone_size: few
d_call: TRBD1

cdr3_aa: CASSLDPGVMNEQYF
cdr3_nt: TGCGCCAGCAGCTTGGATCCAGGGGTAATGAACGAGCAGTACTTC
j_call: TRBJ2-7
v_call: TRBV5-1
clone_size: NA
d_call: NA

cdr3_aa: CASSLDEGINQPQHF
cdr3_nt: TGCGCCAGCAGCTTGGATGAGGGAATAAATCAGCCCCAGCATTTT
j_call: TRBJ1-5
v_call: TRBV5-1
clone_size: NA
d_call: NA

cdr3_aa: CASSQRSGGDTGELFF
cdr3_nt: TGCGCCAGCAGCCAAAGGAGCGGGGGTGACACCGGGGAGCTGTTTTTT
j_call: TRBJ2-2
v_call: TRBV4-3
clone_size: NA
d_call: TRBD2

cdr3_aa: CASSLTGGPMNTEAFF
cdr3_nt: TGTGCCAGCAGCTTAACGGGGGGCCCCATGAACACTGAAGCTTTCTTT
j_call: TRBJ1-1
v_call: TRBV7-2
clone_size: NA
d_call: NA

cdr3_aa: CASSLVGASGNTIYF
cdr3_nt: TGTGCCAGCAGCTTGGTCGGAGCCTCTGGAAACACCATATATTTT
j_call: TRBJ1-3
v_call: TRBV5-5
clone_size: once
d_call: NA